These T cell receptor beta chains were read from a single sample in a study of blood T cell repertoires in COVID-19. Measured with immunoSEQ multiplex PCR; TCRdb has only the in-frame clones, and not every one. Of around 40,000 clones listed, over 70% were seen once; the top ten hold 24%. The sample taken for sequencing was peripheral blood. Receptors originate from a man between 45 and 60 years old with active or convalescent COVID-19. Both conserved end residues are part of each CDR3. The order of the fields is CDR3 length, clone size, D gene, V gene, J gene, CDR3 protein, CDR3 DNA. D genes are given only for firm matches. Clone size is stated in some rows and not others, as once, few, many or a class when expanded.

>14|-|TRBD2|TRBV11-2|TRBJ2-1
CASSFYTSGDEQFF
TGTGCCAGCAGCTTTTACACTAGCGGGGATGAGCAGTTCTTC
>16|-|-|TRBV18|TRBJ1-1
CASSPARGAENTEAFF
TGTGCCAGCTCACCGGCCAGAGGTGCCGAGAACACTGAAGCTTTCTTT
>13|-|-|TRBV2|TRBJ1-1
CASSEGVRGEAFF
TGTGCCAGCAGTGAAGGGGTACGCGGGGAAGCTTTCTTT
>12|-|-|TRBV13|TRBJ1-2
CASSPQGYGYTF
TGTGCCAGCAGCCCACAGGGCTATGGCTACACCTTC
>16|few|-|TRBV6-1|TRBJ2-1
CASSGRQAHSYNEQFF
TGTGCCAGCAGTGGGCGACAGGCCCACTCCTACAATGAGCAGTTCTTC
>13|-|-|TRBV2|TRBJ1-5
CASGEGNYQPQHF
TGTGCCAGCGGGGAGGGGAACTATCAGCCCCAGCATTTT
>11|-|-|TRBV11-2|TRBJ1-4
CASSFGKKLFF
TGTGCCAGCAGCTTCGGGAAGAAACTGTTTTTT
>15|-|TRBD1|TRBV7-8|TRBJ2-2
CASRGGTGQIGELFF
TGTGCCAGCAGAGGGGGGACAGGACAGATCGGGGAGCTGTTTTTT
>15|-|-|TRBV5-6|TRBJ2-1
CASAIGGGRYNEQFF
TGTGCCAGCGCCATTGGGGGGGGCCGTTACAATGAGCAGTTCTTC
>13|-|TRBD1|TRBV10-3|TRBJ1-4
CAITAGGGEKLFF
TGTGCCATCACTGCAGGGGGTGGAGAAAAACTGTTTTTT
>15|-|-|TRBV5-1|TRBJ1-1
CASTTAEGVNTEAFF
TGCGCCAGCACCACTGCGGAGGGTGTGAACACTGAAGCTTTCTTT
>12|-|-|TRBV15|TRBJ2-2
CATSRIAGELFF
TGTGCCACCAGCAGGATAGCAGGGGAGCTGTTTTTT
>14|few|-|TRBV5-4|TRBJ2-7
CASSLGDSAYEQYF
TGTGCCAGCAGCTTGGGCGACTCCGCCTACGAGCAGTACTTC
>13|-|-|TRBV2|TRBJ1-1
CASSGQPNTEAFF
TGTGCCAGCAGTGGACAGCCGAACACTGAAGCTTTCTTT
>14|-|-|TRBV5-1|TRBJ1-2
CASSLAGRVDGYTF
TGCGCCAGCAGCTTGGCCGGTCGGGTAGACGGCTACACCTTC
>15|medium-sized|TRBD2|TRBV11-2|TRBJ2-3
CASSLSGRASDTQYF
TGTGCCAGCAGCCTTAGCGGGAGGGCCTCAGATACGCAGTATTTT
>13|-|TRBD1|TRBV30|TRBJ1-2
CAWRRDRVYGYTF
TGTGCCTGGAGGAGGGACAGGGTCTATGGCTACACCTTC
>14|-|TRBD1|TRBV18|TRBJ1-5
CASSPGQGGQPQHF
TGTGCCAGCTCACCCGGACAGGGAGGGCAGCCCCAGCATTTT
>13|-|TRBD1|TRBV19|TRBJ1-2
CASGDRGIYGYTF
TGTGCCAGTGGGGACAGGGGGATCTATGGCTACACCTTC
>13|once|-|TRBV2|TRBJ1-2
CASSATSNYGYTF
TGTGCCAGCAGTGCGACATCTAACTATGGCTACACCTTC
>14|-|-|TRBV7-8|TRBJ2-1
CASSLRSSYNEQFF
TGTGCCAGCAGCTTACGGTCCTCATACAATGAGCAGTTCTTC
>11|once|-|TRBV6-5|TRBJ1-2
CAGQLFYGYTF
TGTGCCGGACAGCTTTTTTATGGCTACACCTTC
>10|-|-|TRBV20-1|TRBJ1-6
CSAAPSPLHF
TGCAGTGCGGCCCCCTCACCCCTCCACTTT
>14|-|-|TRBV5-1|TRBJ1-5
CASSSGGVDQPQHF
TGCGCCAGCAGCTCGGGCGGGGTGGATCAGCCCCAGCATTTT
>15|-|-|TRBV2|TRBJ1-2
CASSEASRVTYGYTF
TGTGCCAGCAGTGAAGCATCCAGGGTAACCTATGGCTACACCTTC
>16|-|-|TRBV6-5|TRBJ1-5
CASSYSRHASNQPQHF
TGTGCCAGCAGTTACTCGCGACATGCTAGCAATCAGCCCCAGCATTTT
>16|-|TRBD2|TRBV5-1|TRBJ2-1
CASSYMTSGSYNEQFF
TGCGCCAGCAGCTACATGACTAGCGGGAGTTACAATGAGCAGTTCTTC
>17|-|TRBD2|TRBV28|TRBJ2-1
CASSLRLAGMAYNEQFF
TGTGCCAGCAGTTTAAGACTAGCGGGAATGGCCTACAATGAGCAGTTCTTC
>13|-|-|TRBV28|TRBJ1-2
CASSHDSRYGYTF
TGTGCCAGCAGTCATGACAGCCGCTATGGCTACACCTTC
>15|once|-|TRBV14|TRBJ1-2
CASSQVTWGENSHTF
TGTGCCAGCAGCCAAGTTACTTGGGGAGAGAATTCTCACACCTTC
>14|-|-|TRBV5-1|TRBJ1-1
CASSFALMNTEAFF
TGCGCCAGCAGCTTCGCACTTATGAACACTGAAGCTTTCTTT
>9|-|-|TRBV29-1|TRBJ1-2
CSGTEGYTF
TGCAGCGGAACTGAGGGCTACACCTTC
>13|-|-|TRBV18|TRBJ1-1
CASSPQGGTEAFF
TGTGCCAGCTCACCACAGGGGGGGACTGAAGCTTTCTTT
>16|-|TRBD1|TRBV4-2|TRBJ1-6
CASSQDGGQYNSPLHF
TGTGCCAGCAGCCAAGATGGGGGACAGTATAATTCACCCCTCCACTTT
>16|-|TRBD2|TRBV11-2|TRBJ2-7
CASTLLGTSGSYEQYF
TGTGCCAGCACTTTGCTAGGGACTAGCGGGAGTTACGAGCAGTACTTC
>14|-|TRBD1|TRBV6-1|TRBJ1-5
CASSEQGAVQPQHF
TGTGCCAGCAGTGAGCAGGGGGCAGTTCAGCCCCAGCATTTT
>16|-|TRBD2|TRBV7-8|TRBJ2-5
CASSPLGLAGEETQYF
TGTGCCAGCAGCCCACTGGGACTAGCGGGTGAAGAGACCCAGTACTTC